The T cell receptor (beta chain) under discussion was sequenced for a study of identifying expanded T cells in peripheral blood. The study, taken as a whole, reports: Across healthy donors, higher total template counts meant significantly greater roughly two-week count variance. Over approximately two and four weeks, about 17 and 20 clones changed, versus around 1.2 between replicates.

The table came from immunoSEQ multiplex PCR; TCRdb's copy has only in-frame clones and leaves some out. The sample includes about 110,000 clones, about 85% of them seen just once. This clone has only one observation. Its antigen is still unknown. This CDR3 is 15 amino acids long. No infections or other immune events were documented during collection. V gene TRBV12-2 combines with J gene TRBJ2-5; the table calls TRBD1, which could not be checked here. TRBV12-2 has pseudogene status. The sequenced sample consisted of blood. The receptor was isolated from a person aged 18-70 years in good health. CDR3 in amino acids: CASRDIRHRQETQYF. Here the CDR3 DNA reads TGTGCAAGTCGCGATATAAGACATCGCCAAGAGACCCAGTACTTC.